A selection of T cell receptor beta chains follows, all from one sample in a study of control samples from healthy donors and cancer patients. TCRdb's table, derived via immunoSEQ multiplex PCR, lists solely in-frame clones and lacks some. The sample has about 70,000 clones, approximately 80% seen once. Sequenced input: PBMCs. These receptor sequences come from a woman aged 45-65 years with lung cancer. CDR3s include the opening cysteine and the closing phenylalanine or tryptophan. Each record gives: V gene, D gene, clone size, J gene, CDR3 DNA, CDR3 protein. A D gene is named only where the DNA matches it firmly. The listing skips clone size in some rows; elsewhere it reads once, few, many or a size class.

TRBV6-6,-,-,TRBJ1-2,TGTGCCAGCAGTTACTCCCAGCATCAATCTAACTATGGCTACACCTTC,CASSYSQHQSNYGYTF
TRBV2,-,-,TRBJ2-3,TGTGCCACGAAGGGGGGCCGGATAGATACGCAGTATTTT,CATKGGRIDTQYF
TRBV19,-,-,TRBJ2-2,TGTGCCAGTACCATTGACCTCACTTCTACCGGGGAGCTGTTTTTT,CASTIDLTSTGELFF
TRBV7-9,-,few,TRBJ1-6,TGTGCCAGCAGCTTATCAGGGGACAATTCACCCCTCCACTTT,CASSLSGDNSPLHF
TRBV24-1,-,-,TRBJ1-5,TGTGCCACCAGTGATGTCGACGGGGATCAGCCCCAGCATTTT,CATSDVDGDQPQHF
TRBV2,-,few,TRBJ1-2,TGTGCCAGCTTGGAAGCGACAGCAACGTATGGCTACACCTTC,CASLEATATYGYTF
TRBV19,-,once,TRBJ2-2,TGTGCCAGTAAACCCAGGGTGGCCGGGGAGCTGTTTTTT,CASKPRVAGELFF
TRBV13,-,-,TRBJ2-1,TGTGCCAGCAGCTTAGAACGTGAGGGGGGCGGGGCGGGTGAGCAGTTCTTC,CASSLEREGGGAGEQFF
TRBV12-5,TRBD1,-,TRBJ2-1,TGTGCTAGTGGTTTGGGACAGGGTAATGAGCAGTTCTTC,CASGLGQGNEQFF
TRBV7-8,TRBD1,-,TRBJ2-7,TGTGCCAGCAGCCTGCCGGGACAGGGAATCGAGCAGTACTTC,CASSLPGQGIEQYF
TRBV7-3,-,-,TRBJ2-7,TGTGCCAGCAGCAGGGGGGGCGGAAGCTCCTACGAGCAGTACTTC,CASSRGGGSSYEQYF
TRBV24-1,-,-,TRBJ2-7,TGTGCCACCAGTGGTCGGAACTCCTACGAGCAGTACTTC,CATSGRNSYEQYF
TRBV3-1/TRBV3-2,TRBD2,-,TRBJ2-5,TGTGCCAGCAGCCCCCCGGGGGGAGAAGAGACCCAGTACTTC,CASSPPGGEETQYF
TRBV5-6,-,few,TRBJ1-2,TGTGCCAGCAGCTTGGACGAAAACTATGGCTACACCTTC,CASSLDENYGYTF
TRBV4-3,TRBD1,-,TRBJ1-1,TGCGCCAGCAGGTACGACAGGGTAACGAACACTGAAGCTTTCTTT,CASRYDRVTNTEAFF
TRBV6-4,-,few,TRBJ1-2,TGTGCCAGCAGTGTTTCTCACGGGTCCTATGGCTACACCTTC,CASSVSHGSYGYTF
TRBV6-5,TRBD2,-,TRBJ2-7,TGTGCCAGCAGATCCCCTAGCGGGGGGGCTGAGGAGCAGTACTTC,CASRSPSGGAEEQYF
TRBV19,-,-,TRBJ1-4,TGTGCCAGTAGTAATCGAATCGTTGACTTCGGTGAAAAACTGTTTTTT,CASSNRIVDFGEKLFF
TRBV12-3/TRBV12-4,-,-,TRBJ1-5,TGTGCCAGCAGTGTGGCGGGGCCCCAGCATTTT,CASSVAGPQHF
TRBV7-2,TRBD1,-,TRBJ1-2,TGTGCCAGCAGCTTTGACAGGGAACCTGGCTACACCTTC,CASSFDREPGYTF
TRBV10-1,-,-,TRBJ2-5,TGCGCCAGCAGTGAGGCAGGAAGAGAGACCCAGTACTTC,CASSEAGRETQYF
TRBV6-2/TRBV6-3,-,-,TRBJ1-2,TGTGCCAGCAGTTACGTACCGCAGGGAGCTCACTATGGCTACACCTTC,CASSYVPQGAHYGYTF
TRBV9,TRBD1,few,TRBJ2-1,TGTGCCAGCAGCGTACCAGGGGGCAATGAGCAGTTCTTC,CASSVPGGNEQFF
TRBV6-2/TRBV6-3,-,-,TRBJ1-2,TGTGCCAGCAGTTACGGGTCACTTGCTACTGATGGCTACACCTTC,CASSYGSLATDGYTF
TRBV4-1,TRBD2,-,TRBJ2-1,TGCGCCAGCAGCCAAGAGAGGGGACTAGCGGGACGTTACAATGAGCAGTTCTTC,CASSQERGLAGRYNEQFF
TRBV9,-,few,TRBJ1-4,TGTGCCAGCAGCGTCAATATGGGGAATGAAAAACTGTTTTTT,CASSVNMGNEKLFF
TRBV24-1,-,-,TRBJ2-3,TGTGCCACCAGTGACTCAACAGACAGCACAGATACGCAGTATTTT,CATSDSTDSTDTQYF